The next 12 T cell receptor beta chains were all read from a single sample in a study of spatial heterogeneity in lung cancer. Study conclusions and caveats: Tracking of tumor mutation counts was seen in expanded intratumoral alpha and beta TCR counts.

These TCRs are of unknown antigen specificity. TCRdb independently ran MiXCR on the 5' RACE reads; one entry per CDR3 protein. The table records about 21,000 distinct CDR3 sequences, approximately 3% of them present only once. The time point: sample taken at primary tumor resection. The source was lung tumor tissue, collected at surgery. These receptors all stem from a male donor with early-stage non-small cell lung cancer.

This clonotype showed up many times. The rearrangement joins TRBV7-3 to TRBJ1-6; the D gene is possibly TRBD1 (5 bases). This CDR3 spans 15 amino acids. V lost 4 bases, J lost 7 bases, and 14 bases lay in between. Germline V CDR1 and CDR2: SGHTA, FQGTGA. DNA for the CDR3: TGTGCCAGCAGCTGGACACCGGCGACGAATTCACCCCTCCACTTT. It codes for CASSWTPATNSPLHF.

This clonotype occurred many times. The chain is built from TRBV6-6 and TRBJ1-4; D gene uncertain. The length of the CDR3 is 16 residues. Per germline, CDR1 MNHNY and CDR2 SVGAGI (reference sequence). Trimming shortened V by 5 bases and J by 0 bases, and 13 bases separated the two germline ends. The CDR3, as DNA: TGTGCCAGCAGTATCCTGACCAGAACAACTAATGAAAAACTGTTTTTT. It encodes CASSILTRTTNEKLFF.

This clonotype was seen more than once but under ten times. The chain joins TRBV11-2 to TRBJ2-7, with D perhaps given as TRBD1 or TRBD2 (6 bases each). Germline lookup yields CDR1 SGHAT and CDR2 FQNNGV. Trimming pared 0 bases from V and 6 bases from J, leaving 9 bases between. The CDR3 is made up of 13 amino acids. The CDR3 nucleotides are TGTGCCAGCAGCTTAGAGTCGGGGGCCGAGCAGTACTTC. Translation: CASSLESGAEQYF.

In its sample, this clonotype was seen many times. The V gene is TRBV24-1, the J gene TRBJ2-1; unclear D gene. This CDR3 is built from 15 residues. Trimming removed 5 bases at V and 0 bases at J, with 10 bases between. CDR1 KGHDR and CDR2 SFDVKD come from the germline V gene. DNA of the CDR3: TGTGCCACCAGTGCGAGCCCTAGCTCCTACAATGAGCAGTTCTTC. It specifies CATSASPSSYNEQFF.

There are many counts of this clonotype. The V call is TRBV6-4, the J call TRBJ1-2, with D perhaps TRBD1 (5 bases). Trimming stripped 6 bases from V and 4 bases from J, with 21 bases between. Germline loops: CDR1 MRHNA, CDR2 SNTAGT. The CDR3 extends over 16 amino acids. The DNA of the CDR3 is TGTGCCAGCAGAAAGGAGGACACAGGAGCCGCCTATGGCTACACCTTC. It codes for CASRKEDTGAAYGYTF.

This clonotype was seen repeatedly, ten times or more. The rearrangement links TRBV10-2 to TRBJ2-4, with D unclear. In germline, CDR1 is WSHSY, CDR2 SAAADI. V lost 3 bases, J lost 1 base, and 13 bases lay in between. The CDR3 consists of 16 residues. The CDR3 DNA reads TGCGCCAGCAGTGAAGGTGGGAAGAATGCCAAAAACATTCAGTACTTC. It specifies CASSEGGKNAKNIQYF.

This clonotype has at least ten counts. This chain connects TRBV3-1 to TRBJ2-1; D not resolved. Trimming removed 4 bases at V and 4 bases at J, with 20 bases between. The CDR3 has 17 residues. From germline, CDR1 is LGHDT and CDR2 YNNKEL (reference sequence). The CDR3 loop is CASSPINPRVSYNEQFF. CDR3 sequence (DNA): TGTGCCAGCAGCCCCATAAACCCTCGGGTTTCTTACAATGAGCAGTTCTTC.

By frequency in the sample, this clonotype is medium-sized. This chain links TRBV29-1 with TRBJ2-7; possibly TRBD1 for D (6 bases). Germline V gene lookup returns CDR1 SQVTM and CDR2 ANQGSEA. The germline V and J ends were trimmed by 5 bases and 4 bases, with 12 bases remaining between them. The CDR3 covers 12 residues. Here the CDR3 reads CSVWDNQYEQYF. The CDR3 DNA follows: TGCAGCGTTTGGGACAATCAATACGAGCAGTACTTC.

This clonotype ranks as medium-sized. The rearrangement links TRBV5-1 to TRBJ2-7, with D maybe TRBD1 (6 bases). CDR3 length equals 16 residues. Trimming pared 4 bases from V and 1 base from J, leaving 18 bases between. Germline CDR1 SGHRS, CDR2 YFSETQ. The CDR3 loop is CASSGGTGTLSYEQYF. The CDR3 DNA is TGCGCCAGCAGCGGGGGTACAGGGACCCTATCCTACGAGCAGTACTTC. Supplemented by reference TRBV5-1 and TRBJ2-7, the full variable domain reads KAGVTQTPRYLIKTRGQQVTLSCSPISGHRSVSWYQQTPGQGLQFLFEYFSETQRNKGNFPGRFSGRQFSNSRSEMNVSTLELGDSALYLCASSGGTGTLSYEQYFGPGTRLTVT.

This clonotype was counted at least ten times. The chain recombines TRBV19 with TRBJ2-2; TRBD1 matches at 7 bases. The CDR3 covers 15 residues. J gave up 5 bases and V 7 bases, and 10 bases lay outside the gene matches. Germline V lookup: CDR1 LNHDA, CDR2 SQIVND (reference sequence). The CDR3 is CASNYIDRATGELFF. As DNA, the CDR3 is TGTGCCAGTAATTATATTGACAGGGCAACCGGGGAGCTGTTTTTT.

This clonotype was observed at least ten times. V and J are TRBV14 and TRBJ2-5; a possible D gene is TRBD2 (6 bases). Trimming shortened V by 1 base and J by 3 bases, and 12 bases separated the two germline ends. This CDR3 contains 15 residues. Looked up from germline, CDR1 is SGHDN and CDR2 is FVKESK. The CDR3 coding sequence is TGTGCCAGCAGCCAAGGGTGGGAGGCAGAAGAGACCCAGTACTTC. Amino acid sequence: CASSQGWEAEETQYF.

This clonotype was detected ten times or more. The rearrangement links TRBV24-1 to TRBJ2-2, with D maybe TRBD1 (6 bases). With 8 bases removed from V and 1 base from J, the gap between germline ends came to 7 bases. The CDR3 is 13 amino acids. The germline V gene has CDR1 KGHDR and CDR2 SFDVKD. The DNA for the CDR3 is TGTGCCACCAAGGGACAGAACACCGGGGAGCTGTTTTTT. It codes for CATKGQNTGELFF.